This T cell receptor beta chain derives from a study of shared clonotypes between healthy human individuals. Study results and limitations: Generally, naive subsets came out with larger estimated richness than memory subsets.

On this clone itself: The antigen is unknown.

Terminally differentiated effector memory CD45RA+ cells were excluded by CCR7 positive selection of CD45RO-negative cells. Assay: immunoSEQ multiplex PCR; the TCRdb copy retains only in-frame clones and omits some. The table lists around 600,000 clones, 98% of them singletons. The germline V gene encodes CDR1 SEHNR and CDR2 FQNEAQ (reference sequence). This CDR3 contains 12 residues. The chain employs TRBV7-9 and TRBJ2-7; D call uncertain. This receptor was taken from a man aged 25-45 years in good health. The source material was naive CD8+ T cells sorted from blood. The CDR3 sequence is CGVRSSSYEQYF. CDR3 nucleotide sequence: TGTGGAGTCAGGTCAAGCTCCTACGAGCAGTACTTC.